These 25 T cell receptor beta chains share one sample of origin, sequenced in a study of CD8 T cells in ankylosing spondylitis. These receptors' antigens are unknown. Whole-study results and caveats: Among TCR beta sequences, a motif of roughly 8 highly homologous variants appeared characteristic of ankylosing spondylitis blood.

In TCRdb, the 5' RACE reads were re-called with MiXCR into one record per CDR3 protein. This repertoire shows hundreds of thousands of distinct CDR3 sequences, about 15% found once; its top ten account for 1%. Sequenced sample: blood, either unsorted or a sorted T cell fraction (not recorded which). These receptors came from a male donor with ankylosing spondylitis.

The genes are TRBV29-1 and TRBJ2-3; D remains ambiguous. Germline-derived CDR1 and CDR2 are SQVTM and ANQGSEA. This CDR3 has 13 residues. Deletions cut 5 bases from V and 2 bases from J, with 11 bases between. DNA of the CDR3: TGCAGCGTTCGGAGACCTAACACAGATACGCAGTATTTT. Protein product: CSVRRPNTDTQYF.

J is TRBJ2-2 and V is TRBV29-1; D ambiguous. Looked up from germline, CDR1 is SQVTM and CDR2 is ANQGSEA. V was pared by 2 bases and J by 7 bases, with 14 bases between. The CDR3 is 14 amino acids. CDR3 sequence (DNA): TGCAGCGTTGAAATTTACCCGGGTGGCGGGGAGCTGTTTTTT. Translating gives CSVEIYPGGGELFF.

The chain recombines TRBV10-3 with TRBJ1-2, with 10 positions matching TRBD1. The CDR3 extends over 15 amino acids. Unmatched junction bases numbered 5, after V lost 0 bases and J lost 7 bases. Germline CDR1 and CDR2: ENHRY and SYGVKD. CDR3 loop: CAISESGQGIGGYTF. The CDR3, as DNA: TGTGCCATCAGTGAGTCGGGACAGGGGATCGGTGGCTACACCTTC.

This clonotype occurred a few times. The chain has TRBV9 and TRBJ2-7; D might be TRBD2 (6 bases). The CDR3 loop spans 15 amino acids. The germline CDR1 and CDR2 sequences are SGDLS and YYNGEE. The V end was cut by 3 bases, the J end by 0 bases, with 13 bases between. The CDR3 loop is CASSARDSSSYEQYF. The CDR3 DNA follows: TGTGCCAGCAGCGCTCGGGACTCCAGCTCCTACGAGCAGTACTTC.

The rearrangement links TRBV7-6 to TRBJ2-1; no clear D gene. CDR1 SGHVS and CDR2 FNYEAQ come from the germline V gene. The ends were cut back, 1 base at V and 3 bases at J, with 10 bases in the middle. The CDR3 consists of 15 residues. CDR3 residues: CASSLEAALYNEQFF. The CDR3 nucleotides read TGTGCCAGCAGCTTAGAGGCGGCCCTCTACAATGAGCAGTTCTTC.

The genes are TRBV5-1 and TRBJ1-2; the D gene is possibly TRBD1 (6 bases). Per germline, CDR1 SGHRS and CDR2 YFSETQ. This CDR3 is 13 amino acids long. Trimming removed 5 bases at V and 5 bases at J, with 13 bases between. The CDR3 here is CASRIRTEYGYTF. The CDR3 nucleotides read TGCGCCAGCAGGATCCGGACAGAGTATGGCTACACCTTC.

The chain recombines TRBV20-1 with TRBJ2-7, with a tentative D call TRBD1 (6 bases). CDR1 and CDR2 from the germline V gene are DFQATT and SNEGSKA (reference sequence). This CDR3 contains 13 residues. V dropped 6 bases and J dropped 4 bases, with 16 bases sitting between them. The CDR3 DNA reads TGCAGTGCGCCCACAGGGAAGGGATACGAGCAGTACTTC. It is translated as CSAPTGKGYEQYF.

The sample holds a few counts of this clonotype. V and J are TRBV5-1 and TRBJ1-1, with D possibly being TRBD1 (6 bases). V lost 0 bases, J lost 4 bases, and 13 bases lay in between. There are 15 residues in the CDR3. Germline V gives CDR1 SGHRS, CDR2 YFSETQ. DNA of the CDR3: TGCGCCAGCAGCTTGGCGGCAGGGGCGGGCACTGAAGCTTTCTTT. It yields the protein CASSLAAGAGTEAFF.

This clonotype has ten or more counts. V and J are TRBV5-1 and TRBJ1-2, with 8 bases identical to TRBD1. V lost 0 bases to trimming and J lost 12 bases; unmatched junction nucleotides: 7. From germline, CDR1 is SGHRS and CDR2 YFSETQ. The CDR3 runs to 13 residues. CDR3 bases: TGCGCCAGCAGCTTGGACGGACAGGGAGGGCACACCTTC. Amino acids: CASSLDGQGGHTF.

This clonotype has only a few counts. This chain joins TRBV9 and TRBJ1-2; D ambiguous. Germline values: CDR1 SGDLS, CDR2 YYNGEE. The V gene lost 0 bases and the J gene lost 6 bases, with 6 bases spanning the gap. This CDR3 comprises 12 residues. The DNA of the CDR3 is TGTGCCAGCAGCGTAGTCGGGCATGGCTACACCTTC. This encodes CASSVVGHGYTF.

The chain joins TRBV2 to TRBJ1-5; unclear D gene. CDR3 length: 14 residues. The V gene lost 6 bases and the J gene lost 0 bases, with 9 bases spanning the gap. The V gene's germline CDR1 is SNHLY and CDR2 FYNNEI. The CDR3 loop is CASRNSVSNQPQHF. Here the CDR3 DNA reads TGTGCCAGCAGGAATTCCGTTAGCAATCAGCCCCAGCATTTT.

The genes are TRBV30 and TRBJ1-3, with a weak D call TRBD1 (5 bases). Germline CDR1 is GTSNPN and CDR2 is SVGIG (reference sequence). The CDR3 is 14 amino acids. The V and J ends lost 5 bases and 0 bases respectively, with 11 bases between them. Here the CDR3 DNA reads TGTGCCTGGGCTACAGGCTCCTCTGGAAACACCATATATTTT. Translation gives CAWATGSSGNTIYF.

This clonotype was seen a handful of times. The genes are TRBV29-1 and TRBJ2-5, with TRBD1 matching 10 bases. The V and J ends lost 4 bases and 4 bases, in that order; junction bases with no gene match: 3. Per germline, CDR1 SQVTM and CDR2 ANQGSEA. The CDR3 contains 13 residues. CDR3 residues: CSVGQGALETQYF. The DNA of the CDR3 is TGCAGCGTTGGACAGGGGGCTCTAGAGACCCAGTACTTC.

There are a few counts of this clonotype. The chain combines TRBV20-1 with TRBJ2-1, with TRBD2 identical over 8 bases. Germline CDR1 and CDR2: DFQATT and SNEGSKA (reference sequence). Losses at the gene ends were 6 bases for V and 2 bases for J; bases not matched to a gene: 9. The CDR3 has 15 residues. The CDR3: CSASGGGSTYNEQFF. The CDR3 DNA is TGCAGTGCCAGCGGCGGGGGGTCGACCTACAATGAGCAGTTCTTC.

The J gene is TRBJ1-1, the V gene TRBV10-3; 7 nucleotides line up with TRBD1. The CDR3 runs to 15 residues. V trimming: 5 bases; J trimming: 4 bases; junction bases outside the gene matches: 10. Per germline, CDR1 ENHRY and CDR2 SYGVKD. The CDR3 here is CAISSTGRSFTEAFF. For the CDR3, the DNA is TGTGCCATCAGTTCGACAGGGCGGTCCTTCACTGAAGCTTTCTTT.

In this sample, this clonotype turned up a few times. The genes are TRBV7-9 and TRBJ1-1; weak D call: TRBD1 (5 bases). V was clipped by 5 bases and J by 2 bases, with 15 bases between them. Germline V gives CDR1 SEHNR, CDR2 FQNEAQ (reference sequence). This CDR3 comprises 15 residues. The chain's CDR3 is CASSPGLTINTEAFF. CDR3 nucleotide sequence: TGTGCCAGCAGCCCGGGACTGACTATAAACACTGAAGCTTTCTTT.

This clonotype was detected only a few times. This rearrangement joins TRBV7-9 to TRBJ2-5, with 8 bases that match TRBD1. The germline V gene encodes CDR1 SEHNR and CDR2 FQNEAQ (reference sequence). V was pared by 5 bases and J by 7 bases, with 12 bases of the junction left unmatched. There are 15 residues in the CDR3. The CDR3 protein is CASSPRGQVSGTQYF. CDR3 in DNA: TGTGCCAGCAGCCCTAGGGGACAGGTCTCGGGGACCCAGTACTTC.

The J gene is TRBJ1-6, the V gene TRBV20-1; D not resolved. This CDR3 spans 13 amino acids. V lost 4 bases and J 7 bases, leaving 11 bases between the germline ends. Germline V CDR1 and CDR2: DFQATT, SNEGSKA (reference sequence). The CDR3 is CSAIVTLNSPLHF. Here the CDR3 DNA reads TGCAGTGCTATAGTGACCCTAAATTCACCCCTCCACTTT.

This clonotype was counted only a few times. The V and J genes are TRBV3-1 and TRBJ1-6, with TRBD1 identical over 7 bases. Germline V CDR1 and CDR2: LGHDT, YNNKEL (reference sequence). The CDR3 spans 13 residues. V dropped 3 bases and J dropped 10; count of bases not matched to a gene: 3. The CDR3 nucleotides are TGTGCCAGCAGCCAGACAGGGAACTCACCCCTCCACTTT. Protein sequence: CASSQTGNSPLHF.

This clonotype was recorded a few times. The CDR3 protein is CASSSAEKGANEKLFF. CDR3 in DNA: TGTGCCAGCAGCTCCGCAGAAAAGGGAGCTAATGAAAAACTGTTTTTT. This rearrangement joins TRBV7-2 to TRBJ1-4; D is unclear. CDR3 length: 16 residues. CDR1 and CDR2 (germline): SGHTA, FQGNSA. Trimming took off 4 bases at V and 3 bases at J, with 15 bases between the two ends.

This clonotype was observed a handful of times. The chain combines TRBV11-2 with TRBJ2-5; TRBD2 agrees at 7 bases. V trimming: 0 bases; J trimming: 5 bases; junction bases outside the gene matches: 9. This CDR3 comprises 16 residues. The V gene's germline CDR1 is SGHAT and CDR2 FQNNGV. The CDR3 reads CASSLERTPGRETQYF. CDR3 nucleotides: TGTGCCAGCAGCTTAGAAAGGACCCCCGGGAGGGAGACCCAGTACTTC.

This clonotype was recorded a few times. The rearrangement uses TRBV6-1 and TRBJ2-5; D gene unclear. Germline V gene data show CDR1 as MNHNS and CDR2 as SASEGT. The V and J ends lost 5 bases and 5 bases respectively, with 9 bases between them. CDR3 length: 12 residues. The CDR3 sequence: CASSPRWETQYF. CDR3 sequence (DNA): TGTGCCAGCAGTCCCCGATGGGAGACCCAGTACTTC.

The CDR3 DNA reads TGCGCCAGCAGACAGCAGGTCGCGGGGCAACAAGCTTTCTTT. It encodes CASRQQVAGQQAFF. The V gene is TRBV5-1, the J gene TRBJ1-1; possible D gene TRBD1, 5 bases. Trimming shortened V by 5 bases and J by 9 bases, and 20 bases separated the two germline ends. Germline-derived CDR1 and CDR2 are SGHRS and YFSETQ. The CDR3 is made up of 14 amino acids.

This clonotype was recorded many times. J is TRBJ2-4 and V is TRBV11-2, with 7 bases identical to TRBD2. This CDR3 comprises 13 residues. Germline lookup yields CDR1 SGHAT and CDR2 FQNNGV. Losses at the gene ends were 5 bases for V and 13 bases for J; bases not matched to a gene: 11. The CDR3 spells CASSPGLAEFQYF. The CDR3 DNA reads as TGTGCCAGCAGCCCAGGGCTAGCGGAGTTCCAGTACTTC.

This clonotype was seen only a few times. The gene calls are TRBV10-3 and TRBJ2-7; D is uncertain. The CDR3 spans 12 residues. Trimming removed 0 bases at V and 4 bases at J, with 4 bases between. Germline CDR1 is ENHRY and CDR2 is SYGVKD. DNA for the CDR3: TGTGCCATCAGTGAGTCGGGTTACGAGCAGTACTTC. This encodes CAISESGYEQYF.